This TCR beta chain was recovered during a study of metastatic and nonmetastatic thyroid tumors. In the study overall: The study looked at repertoires side by side in blood and in tumor or nodule tissue from malignant and benign thyroid patients.

Per the germline V gene, CDR1 is MRHNA and CDR2 is SNTAGT. The CDR3 extends over 15 amino acids. The germline V and J ends were trimmed by 5 bases and 0 bases, with 14 bases remaining between them. All patients were untreated before thyroid surgery. TCRdb called clones again from the PCR reads with MiXCR. The table shows 7,000 to 10,000 clones, with over 20% occurring only once. This clone was observed a handful of times. What it recognizes is unknown. Study-wide results and caveats: TCR beta diversity was reportedly significantly higher in malignant thyroid tumors than benign nodules, in blood and tumor.

This chain joins TRBV6-4 and TRBJ2-7; D is perhaps TRBD1 (5 bases). The TCR sequence derives from a female donor with papillary thyroid cancer or a benign thyroid nodule (not recorded which). Some clones in this sample may be carry-over from other donors' samples. Sequencing input: tumor tissue. The CDR3 coding sequence is TGTGCCAGCAGTCCTAGGGGCGGTAGCTCCTACGAGCAGTACTTC. It specifies CASSPRGGSSYEQYF.